This T cell receptor beta chain was documented in a study of blood T cells in healthy people across ages (dated by TCRdb to the mid-2010s). The study in broad terms: In model experiments, roughly one uniquely barcoded TCR beta cDNA molecule per two T cells was captured by template switching. Using the same blood draw, the study looked at two additional independent replicas of 1 million unique cDNA reads for two donors, one aged 18 to 30 and the other aged 80 or older. Age-related changes in TCR beta repertoire diversity were measured in the study by deep sequencing normalized with unique cDNA molecular identifiers. The donors were divided into four age groups: young (average roughly 17 years), middle-aged (about 41), aged (approximately 62) and long-lived (82). Donors of different ages were randomly distributed across sequencing lanes to avoid experimental bias.

The library was built by means of 5' RACE. The instrument was an Illumina HiSeq 2500. A second PCR of about 7 to 12 cycles was performed with a sample-barcoded 5' primer and a J-beta primer mix. Each TCR beta cDNA molecule received a unique molecular identifier from a template-switch 5' adaptor carrying 12 random nucleotides. Each sample yielded at least 2.5 million CDR3-containing paired-end reads. The Mint cDNA synthesis kit, primed by a TRBC-specific oligonucleotide, was used to synthesize first-strand cDNA from all RNA. Following uracil-DNA glycosylase treatment, a first 18-cycle PCR with universal primers M1SS and BC2_uni_R was performed on all cDNA. The original methods were these. Each sample was normalized by randomly selecting 1 million high-quality reads, each carrying a distinct molecular identifier. Reads with shared molecular identifiers were discarded instead of being binned into consensus sequences. MiTCR, with a Q25 quality threshold and the strictest error-elimination algorithm, was used for CDR3 identification, clonotype clustering and error correction. Lower-bound total TCR beta diversity was estimated with a nonparametric unseen species model using Euler transformation. TCRdb's own reprocessing of the public reads used fastp at Q25 and MiXCR and kept productive beta chains. Every entry covers one CDR3 protein and lists the most common genes and DNA from its rows. TCRdb's processing, not the study's, gives the V and J calls here. The sample data list around 1.5 million distinct CDR3 sequences, and almost 35% of these were observed just once. Jointly, the top ten make up roughly 10% of the sample.

Donors were 35 to 40 systemically healthy Caucasian individuals from Russia aged roughly 6 to 90 years. Each donor gave about 9.7 milliliters of peripheral blood, drawn into EDTA-treated Vacutainer tubes. Ficoll-Paque density-gradient centrifugation was used to isolate PBMCs, with at least 6.5 million per sample. Total RNA was extracted from PBMCs with Trizol reagent, with at least 5.5 micrograms obtained per sample. Naive CD45RAhigh/CD27high T cell percentages were measured by flow cytometry on a PBMC aliquot from every donor. Paper-wide results and their limitations: The long-lived group showed more naive CD4+ T cells, fewer expanded clones and increased TCR diversity than the aged group, suggesting age selection. As age increased, observed TCR beta diversity per million T cells dropped in a roughly linear way, and a significant reduction was already evident by age roughly 36. Estimates of total diversity based on one million sequenced T cells were considered lower bounds and underestimates. Observed TCR beta diversity correlated strongly with the percentage of naive T cells measured by flow cytometry. Donor CMV infection status was unknown, potentially confounding age-related changes in expanded clonotypes. Because profiling used bulk unsorted PBMCs, naive and antigen-experienced compartments could not be compared conclusively.

In its sample, this clonotype was seen a few times. Its antigen target is currently unknown. Base qualities are not recorded, but no much larger clone differs from it by a single base. CDR1 and CDR2 (SGHNT, YYREEE) derive from the germline V gene (reference sequence). Measured from the cysteine to the phenylalanine, the CDR3 is 15 residues long. Kept here is only the CDR3 DNA, which spans 45 bases and is read in frame from base 1. V sheds 4 bases and J sheds 2 bases, leaving 15 bases between their ends. The TCR originated in a woman younger than 45 in good health. Sequencing used blood. The chain is assembled from TRBV5-4 and TRBJ2-5; the D gene is possibly TRBD1, with 6 bases matching. In nucleotide form, the sequence is TGTGCCAGCAGCGGGGCGGACAGAGATCAAGAGACCCAGTACTTC. This is translated as CASSGADRDQETQYF.